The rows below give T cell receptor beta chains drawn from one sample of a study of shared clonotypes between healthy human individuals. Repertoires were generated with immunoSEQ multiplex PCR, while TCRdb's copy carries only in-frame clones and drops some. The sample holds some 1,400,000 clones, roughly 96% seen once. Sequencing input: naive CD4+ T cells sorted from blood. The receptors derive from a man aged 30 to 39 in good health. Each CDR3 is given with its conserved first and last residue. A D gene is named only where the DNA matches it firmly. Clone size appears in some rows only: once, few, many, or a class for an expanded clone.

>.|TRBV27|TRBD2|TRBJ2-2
TGTGCCAGCAGTTTCCTGTCTAGCGGGAGGGCCGGGGAGCTGTTTTTT
CASSFLSSGRAGELFF
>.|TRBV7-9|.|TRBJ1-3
TGTGCCAGCAGCGGTGCAGCGTCGGGGGCAGGTGGAAACACCATATATTTT
CASSGAASGAGGNTIYF
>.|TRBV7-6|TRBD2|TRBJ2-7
TGTGCCAGCAGCTTAGATCGGCGGGAGGGCCTGGGCGAGCAGTACTTC
CASSLDRREGLGEQYF
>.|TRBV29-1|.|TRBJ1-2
TGCAGCGTTGAAGGCCCGGCAGGCTACACCTTC
CSVEGPAGYTF
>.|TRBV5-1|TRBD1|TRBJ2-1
TGCGCCAGCAGCTTGCTAGGGGGCCAAGGTGAGCAGTTCTTC
CASSLLGGQGEQFF
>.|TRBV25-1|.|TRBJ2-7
TGTGCCAGCACGGGAGTCCGGGAGCAGTACTTC
CASTGVREQYF
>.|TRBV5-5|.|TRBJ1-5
TGTGCCAGCAGCCGGGTAGGCAGGGATACGCAGCCCCAGCATTTT
CASSRVGRDTQPQHF
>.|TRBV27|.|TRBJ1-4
TGTGCCAGCACTACGGACCGGAGGACTAATGAAAAACTGTTTTTT
CASTTDRRTNEKLFF
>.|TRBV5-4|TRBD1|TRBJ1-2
TGTGCCAGCAGCGAGGGACAGGGGGATAACTATGGCTACACCTTC
CASSEGQGDNYGYTF
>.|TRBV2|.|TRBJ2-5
TGTGCCAGCAGTGTGAGCCCCCTCGACACGTACCAAGAGACCCAGTACTTC
CASSVSPLDTYQETQYF
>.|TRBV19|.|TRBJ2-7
TGTGCCAGTAGTATCGACGGGTGGTCACCTTCCTACGAGCAGTACTTC
CASSIDGWSPSYEQYF
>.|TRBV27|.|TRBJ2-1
TGTGCCAGCAGTTTGAGGCTAGCGCTTGATGAGCAGTTCTTC
CASSLRLALDEQFF
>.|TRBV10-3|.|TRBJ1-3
TGTGCCATCAGTTCTCCGGGGCTCACGATAAGAAACACCATATATTTT
CAISSPGLTIRNTIYF
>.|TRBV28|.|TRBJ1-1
TGTGCCAGCAGTTTTGTGGGAGGCACTGAAGCTTTCTTT
CASSFVGGTEAFF
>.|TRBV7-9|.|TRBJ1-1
TGTGCCAGCAGCTCGGACGGGTACACTGAAGCTTTCTTT
CASSSDGYTEAFF
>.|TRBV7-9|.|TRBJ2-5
TGTGCCAGCAGCCAACGAACGGAGCAAGAGACCCAGTACTTC
CASSQRTEQETQYF
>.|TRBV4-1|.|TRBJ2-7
TGCGCCAGCAGCTCTTACTACCGGACAACCTACGAGCAGTACTTC
CASSSYYRTTYEQYF
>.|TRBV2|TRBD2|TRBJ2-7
TGTGCCAGCACCCCGGGACTAGCGGAGACCTACGAGCAGTACTTC
CASTPGLAETYEQYF
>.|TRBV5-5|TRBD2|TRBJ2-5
TGTGCCAGCAGTCAGGGACTAGCGGGAGTGGAAGAGACCCAGTACTTC
CASSQGLAGVEETQYF
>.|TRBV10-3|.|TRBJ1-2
TGTGCCATCAGTGAGTCCCAGCAAGCTAACTATGGCTACACCTTC
CAISESQQANYGYTF
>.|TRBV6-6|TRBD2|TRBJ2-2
TGTGCCAGCACCATGGGACTAGCGGGAGGGGGCGGGGAGCTGTTTTTT
CASTMGLAGGGGELFF
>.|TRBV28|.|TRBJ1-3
TGTGCCAGCAGCAGCGCGCTTGGAAACACCATATATTTT
CASSSALGNTIYF
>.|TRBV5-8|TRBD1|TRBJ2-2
TGTGCCAGCAGCGGCTCCCGGGACAGGGCGGGCGGGGAGCTGTTTTTT
CASSGSRDRAGGELFF
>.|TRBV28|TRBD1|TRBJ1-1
TGTGCCAGCAGTCCACCGGGACAGGTCGCCACTGAAGCTTTCTTT
CASSPPGQVATEAFF
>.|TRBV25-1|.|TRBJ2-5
TGTGCCAGCAGCATCTCCAGAGGGGCGGAGACCCAGTACTTC
CASSISRGAETQYF
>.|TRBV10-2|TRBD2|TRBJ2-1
TGCGCCAGCAGGCTAGCGGGACCCTATGAGCAGTTCTTC
CASRLAGPYEQFF
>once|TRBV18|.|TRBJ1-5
TGTGCCAGCTCACCTGCGGGACAGCCCCAGCATTTT
CASSPAGQPQHF
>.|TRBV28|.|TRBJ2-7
TGTGCCAGCACTGGGTTCGATTACTACGAGCAGTACTTC
CASTGFDYYEQYF
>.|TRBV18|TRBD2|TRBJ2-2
TGTGCCAGCTCAAGACTAGCGGAGGTCACCGGGGAGCTGTTTTTT
CASSRLAEVTGELFF
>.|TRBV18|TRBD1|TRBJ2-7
TGTGCCAGCTCACCGACAGGGCCCGGCGGCTACGAGCAGTACTTC
CASSPTGPGGYEQYF
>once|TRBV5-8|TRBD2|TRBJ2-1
TGTGCCAGCAGCTTGGCCCTAGCGGGCATAAATGAGCAGTTCTTC
CASSLALAGINEQFF
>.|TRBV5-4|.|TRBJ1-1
TGTGCCAGCAGCTTGCAGGGACAAACTGAAGCTTTCTTT
CASSLQGQTEAFF
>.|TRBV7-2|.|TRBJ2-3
TGTGCCAGCAGCCTGGGGGCAGATACGCAGTATTTT
CASSLGADTQYF
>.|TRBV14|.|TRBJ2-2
TGTGCCAGCAGCATGCAGGGGAGAAAGGACACCGGGGAGCTGTTTTTT
CASSMQGRKDTGELFF
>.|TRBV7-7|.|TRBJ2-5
TGTGCTAGCAGCTTAGCGGCAGGAAAAGGAGAGACCCAGTACTTC
CASSLAAGKGETQYF
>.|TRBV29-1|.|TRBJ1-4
TGCAGCGTCCTCAGATCGGGTGGTGAAAAACTGTTTTTT
CSVLRSGGEKLFF
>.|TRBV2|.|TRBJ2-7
TGTGCCAGCAGTGAAACCCTAGCCCTCTACGAGCAGTACTTC
CASSETLALYEQYF
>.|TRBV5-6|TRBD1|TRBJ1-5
TGTGCCAGCAGCCTGCAGGGGGCTAGCTTTGGCAATCAGCCCCAGCATTTT
CASSLQGASFGNQPQHF
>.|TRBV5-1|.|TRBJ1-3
TGCGCCAGCTATCCGGGTACGGCTGGAAACACCATATATTTT
CASYPGTAGNTIYF
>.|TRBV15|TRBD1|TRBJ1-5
TGTGCCACCAGCAGAGGTCTGACAGGGAATAGCAATCAGCCCCAGCATTTT
CATSRGLTGNSNQPQHF
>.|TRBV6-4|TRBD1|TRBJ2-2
TGTGCCAGCAGTGCCCAGGGGGAAGGCACCGGGGAGCTGTTTTTT
CASSAQGEGTGELFF
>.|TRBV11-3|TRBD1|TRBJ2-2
TGTGCCAGCAGCCCGGGACAGGGATACACCGGGGAGCTGTTTTTT
CASSPGQGYTGELFF
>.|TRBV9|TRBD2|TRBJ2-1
TGTGCCAGCAGCCGAACCGGGACTAGCGGGAACAATGAGCAGTTCTTC
CASSRTGTSGNNEQFF
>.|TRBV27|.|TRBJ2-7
TGTGCCACCAGGAAAGCCGGTCTCTACGAGCAGTACTTC
CATRKAGLYEQYF
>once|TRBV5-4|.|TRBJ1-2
TGTGCCAGCAGCCCGGAGGGGCCTAACTATGGCTACACCTTC
CASSPEGPNYGYTF
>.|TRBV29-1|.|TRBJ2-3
TGCAGCGTCCGCAGGGGTTCCCCCACAGATACGCAGTATTTT
CSVRRGSPTDTQYF